The rows below give T cell receptor beta chains drawn from one sample of a study of CD8+ T cells in alopecia areata. Method: immunoSEQ multiplex PCR; TCRdb's copy keeps in-frame clones and lacks some. The repertoire has about 170,000 clones, around 58% of them found once; the top ten carry 16%. This specimen consisted of CD4+ T cells sorted from blood, obtained around week 55, from a patient treated with tofacitinib. Receptors originate from a human donor with alopecia areata. Both conserved end residues are part of each CDR3. Each record gives: V gene, CDR3 protein.

>TRBV30
CAWSVRTNTEAFF
>TRBV9
CASSVAVDREAFF
>TRBV10-3
CAISVEIFGYTF
>TRBV4-1
CASSQVLTKGNYGYTF
>TRBV14
CASSVRLAGAWETQYF
>TRBV5-1
CASSLGLTQETQYF
>TRBV7-9
CASSITGGTEAFF
>TRBV6-5
CASSSGARINEQFF
>TRBV7-3
CASSLDRGLGANVLTF
>TRBV9
CASSVAPAPGSPLHF
>TRBV5-1
CASGEETQYF
>TRBV30
CAWMRANSGNTIYF
>TRBV10-3
CAISGQGFTDTQYF
>TRBV10-3
CAIGTSGQETQYF
>TRBV30
CAWSVGTGPSEQYF
>TRBV25-1
CASSEAGPAEKLFF
>TRBV7-2
CASSLVGGNTDTQYF
>TRBV9
CASSVNTGGVETQYF
>TRBV5-4
CASSFPLAGSADTQYF
>TRBV29-1
CSVDLFNEQFF
>TRBV25-1
CASSRDRGVSGELFF
>TRBV13
CASSLGGGFSYEQYF